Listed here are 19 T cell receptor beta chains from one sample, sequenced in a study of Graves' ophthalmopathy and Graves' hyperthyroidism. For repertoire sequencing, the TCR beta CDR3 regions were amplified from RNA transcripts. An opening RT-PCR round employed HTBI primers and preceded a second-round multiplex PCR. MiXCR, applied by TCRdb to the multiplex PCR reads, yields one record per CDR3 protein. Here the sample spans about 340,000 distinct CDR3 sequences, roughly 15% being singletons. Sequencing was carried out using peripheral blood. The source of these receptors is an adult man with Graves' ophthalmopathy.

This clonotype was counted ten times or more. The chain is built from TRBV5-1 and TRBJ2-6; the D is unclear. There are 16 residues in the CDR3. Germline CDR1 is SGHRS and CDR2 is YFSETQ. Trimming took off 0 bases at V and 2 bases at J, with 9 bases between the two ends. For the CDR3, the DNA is TGCGCCAGCAGCTTGGTATCTGGGGCTGGGGCCAACGTCCTGACTTTC. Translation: CASSLVSGAGANVLTF.

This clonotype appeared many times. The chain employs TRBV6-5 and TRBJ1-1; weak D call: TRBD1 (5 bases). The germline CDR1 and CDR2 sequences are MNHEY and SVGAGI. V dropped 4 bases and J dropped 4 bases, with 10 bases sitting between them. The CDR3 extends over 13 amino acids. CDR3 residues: CASSSPGSTEAFF. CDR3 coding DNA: TGTGCCAGCAGTTCTCCAGGGAGCACTGAAGCTTTCTTT.

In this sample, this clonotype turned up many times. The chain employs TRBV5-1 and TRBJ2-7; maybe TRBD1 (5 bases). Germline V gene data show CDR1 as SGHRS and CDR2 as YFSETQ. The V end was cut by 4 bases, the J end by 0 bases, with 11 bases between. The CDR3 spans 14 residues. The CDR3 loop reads CASSIGHSSYEQYF. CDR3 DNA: TGCGCCAGCAGCATCGGACACAGCTCCTACGAGCAGTACTTC. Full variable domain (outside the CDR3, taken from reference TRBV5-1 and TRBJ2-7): KAGVTQTPRYLIKTRGQQVTLSCSPISGHRSVSWYQQTPGQGLQFLFEYFSETQRNKGNFPGRFSGRQFSNSRSEMNVSTLELGDSALYLCASSIGHSSYEQYFGPGTRLTVT.

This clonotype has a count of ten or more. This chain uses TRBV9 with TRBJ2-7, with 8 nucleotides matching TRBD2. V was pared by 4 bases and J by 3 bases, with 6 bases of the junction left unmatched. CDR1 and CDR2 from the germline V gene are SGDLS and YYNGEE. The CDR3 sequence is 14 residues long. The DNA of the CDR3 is TGTGCCAGCAGCCCGGCGGGACTAGGCTACGAGCAGTACTTC. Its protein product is CASSPAGLGYEQYF.

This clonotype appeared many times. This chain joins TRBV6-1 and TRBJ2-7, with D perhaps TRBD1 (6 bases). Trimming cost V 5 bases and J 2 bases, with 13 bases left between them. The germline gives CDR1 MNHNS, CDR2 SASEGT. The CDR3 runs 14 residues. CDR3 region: CASSRHRDTYEQYF. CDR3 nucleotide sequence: TGTGCCAGCAGTCGACACCGGGACACCTACGAGCAGTACTTC.

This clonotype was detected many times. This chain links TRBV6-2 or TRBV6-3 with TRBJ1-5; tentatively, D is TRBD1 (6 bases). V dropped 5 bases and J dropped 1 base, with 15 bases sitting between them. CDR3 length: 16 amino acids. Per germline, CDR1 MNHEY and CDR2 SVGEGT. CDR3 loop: CASSRSGQMSNQPQHF. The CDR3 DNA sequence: TGTGCCAGCAGTCGTTCCGGACAGATGAGCAATCAGCCCCAGCATTTT.

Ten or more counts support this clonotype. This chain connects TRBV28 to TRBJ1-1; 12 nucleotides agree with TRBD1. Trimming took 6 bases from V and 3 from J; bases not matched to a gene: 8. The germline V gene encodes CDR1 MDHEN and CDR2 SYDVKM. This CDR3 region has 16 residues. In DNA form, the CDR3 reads TGTGCCAGCAGCCCGGGGGACAGGGGGCGAGACACTGAAGCTTTCTTT. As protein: CASSPGDRGRDTEAFF.

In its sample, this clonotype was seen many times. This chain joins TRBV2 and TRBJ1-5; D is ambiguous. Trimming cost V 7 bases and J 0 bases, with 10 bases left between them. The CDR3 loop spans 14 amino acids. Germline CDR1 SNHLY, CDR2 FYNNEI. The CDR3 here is CASTGRYSNQPQHF. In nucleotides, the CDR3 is TGTGCCAGCACCGGCAGGTATAGCAATCAGCCCCAGCATTTT.

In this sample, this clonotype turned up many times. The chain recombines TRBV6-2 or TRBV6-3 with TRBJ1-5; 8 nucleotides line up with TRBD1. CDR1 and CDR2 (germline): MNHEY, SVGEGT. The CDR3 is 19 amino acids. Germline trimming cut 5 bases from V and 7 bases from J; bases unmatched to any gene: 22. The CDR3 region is CASSPMGTGTIVGVQPQHF. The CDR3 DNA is TGTGCCAGCAGTCCGATGGGGACAGGTACTATAGTCGGCGTCCAGCCCCAGCATTTT.

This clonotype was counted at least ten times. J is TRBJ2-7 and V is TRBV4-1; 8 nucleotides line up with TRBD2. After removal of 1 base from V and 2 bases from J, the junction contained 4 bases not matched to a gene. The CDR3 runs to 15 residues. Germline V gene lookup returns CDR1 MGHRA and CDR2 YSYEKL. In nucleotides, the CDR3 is TGCGCCAGCAGCCAAGGTCCGGGGGGGCCCTACGAGCAGTACTTC. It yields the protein CASSQGPGGPYEQYF.

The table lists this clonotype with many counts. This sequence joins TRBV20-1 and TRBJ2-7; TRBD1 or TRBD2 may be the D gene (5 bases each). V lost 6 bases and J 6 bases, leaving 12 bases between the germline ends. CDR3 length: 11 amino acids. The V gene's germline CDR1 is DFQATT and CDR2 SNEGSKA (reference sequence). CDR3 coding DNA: TGCAGTGCAGAGGACGGGACCGAGCAGTACTTC. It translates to CSAEDGTEQYF.

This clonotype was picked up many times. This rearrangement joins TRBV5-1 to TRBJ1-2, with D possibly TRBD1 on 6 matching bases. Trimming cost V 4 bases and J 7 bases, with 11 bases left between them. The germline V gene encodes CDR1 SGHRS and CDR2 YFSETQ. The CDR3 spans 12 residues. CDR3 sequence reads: CASSPEGGGYTF. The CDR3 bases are TGCGCCAGCAGCCCTGAAGGGGGTGGCTACACCTTC.

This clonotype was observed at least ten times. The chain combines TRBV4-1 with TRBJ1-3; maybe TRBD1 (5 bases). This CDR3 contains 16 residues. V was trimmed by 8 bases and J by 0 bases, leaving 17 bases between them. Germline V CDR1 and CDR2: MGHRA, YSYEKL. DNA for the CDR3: TGCGCCAGCCACCGGGGCGGTCTCAACTCTGGAAACACCATATATTTT. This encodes CASHRGGLNSGNTIYF.

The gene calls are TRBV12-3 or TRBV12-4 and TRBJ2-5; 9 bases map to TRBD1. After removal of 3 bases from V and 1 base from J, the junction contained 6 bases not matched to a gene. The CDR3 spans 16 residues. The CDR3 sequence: CASSLRTGARQETQYF. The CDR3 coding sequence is TGTGCCAGCAGTTTGAGGACAGGGGCCCGCCAAGAGACCCAGTACTTC.

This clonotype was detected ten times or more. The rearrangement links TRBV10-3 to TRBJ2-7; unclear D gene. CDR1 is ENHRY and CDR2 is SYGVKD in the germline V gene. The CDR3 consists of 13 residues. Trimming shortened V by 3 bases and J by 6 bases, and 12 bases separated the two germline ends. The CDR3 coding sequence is TGTGCCATCAGTGATCCTGTTCGTGGCGAGCAGTACTTC. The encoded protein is CAISDPVRGEQYF.

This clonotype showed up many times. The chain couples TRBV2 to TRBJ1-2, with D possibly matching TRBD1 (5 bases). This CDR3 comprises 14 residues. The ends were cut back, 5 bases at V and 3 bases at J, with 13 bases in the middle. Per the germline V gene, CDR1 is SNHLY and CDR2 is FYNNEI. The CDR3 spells CASSTPLGDYGYTF. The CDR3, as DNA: TGTGCCAGCAGTACCCCCCTGGGGGACTATGGCTACACCTTC.

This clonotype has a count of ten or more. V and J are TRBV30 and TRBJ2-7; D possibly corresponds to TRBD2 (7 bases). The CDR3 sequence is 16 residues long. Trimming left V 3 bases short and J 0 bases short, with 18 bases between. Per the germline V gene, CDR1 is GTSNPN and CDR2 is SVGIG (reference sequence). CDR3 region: CAWRGGGGRFSYEQYF. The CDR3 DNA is TGTGCCTGGAGAGGAGGGGGGGGACGCTTCTCCTACGAGCAGTACTTC. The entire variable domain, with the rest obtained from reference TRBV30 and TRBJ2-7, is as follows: SQTIHQWPATLVQPVGSPLSLECTVEGTSNPNLYWYRQAAGRGLQLLFYSVGIGQISSEVPQNLSASRPQDRQFILSSKKLLLSDSGFYLCAWRGGGGRFSYEQYFGPGTRLTVT.

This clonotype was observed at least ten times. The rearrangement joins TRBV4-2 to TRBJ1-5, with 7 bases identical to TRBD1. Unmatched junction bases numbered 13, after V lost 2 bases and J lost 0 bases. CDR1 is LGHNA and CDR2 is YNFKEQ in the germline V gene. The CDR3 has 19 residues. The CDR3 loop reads CASSQFLSRDSYSNQPQHF. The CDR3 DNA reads TGTGCCAGCAGCCAATTCCTTAGCCGGGACAGCTATAGCAATCAGCCCCAGCATTTT.

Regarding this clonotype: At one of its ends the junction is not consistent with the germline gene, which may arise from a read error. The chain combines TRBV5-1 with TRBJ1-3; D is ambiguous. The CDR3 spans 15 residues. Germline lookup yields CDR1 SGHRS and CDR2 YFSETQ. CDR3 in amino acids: CASSFQAPSGNTISF. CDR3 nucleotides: TGCGCCAGCAGCTTCCAGGCACCTTCTGGAAACACCATATCTTTT.